Below are 10 T cell receptor beta chains sequenced from a single sample in a study of spatial heterogeneity in lung cancer. The time point was: sample taken at primary tumor resection. Extraction of whole RNA from tumor, nontumor lung or frozen PBMC preceded unsorted sequencing. One entry per CDR3 protein results from TCRdb running MiXCR on the 5' RACE reads. The sample has 4,000 to 4,500 distinct CDR3 sequences, about 9.8% seen once. The specimen was PBMCs, collected at surgery. Source of these receptors: a male donor with early-stage non-small cell lung cancer.

The table lists this clonotype with many counts. This rearrangement joins TRBV18 to TRBJ1-6; D uncertain. Per germline, CDR1 KGHSH and CDR2 LQKENI. This CDR3 has 15 amino acids. V shed 3 bases and J shed 7 bases, with 13 bases lying between them. CDR3 loop: CASSPAPHKNSPLHF. The CDR3 region has the DNA TGTGCCAGCTCACCGGCGCCCCACAAAAATTCACCCCTCCACTTT.

This clonotype was detected a few times. The chain carries TRBV9 and TRBJ2-3; possible D gene TRBD2, 6 bases. Between the trimmed V and J ends, which lost 1 base and 0 bases, there was a span of 9 bases. Germline V lookup: CDR1 SGDLS, CDR2 YYNGEE. This CDR3 has 15 amino acids. In nucleotides, the CDR3 is TGTGCCAGCAGCGTATCCCGGGGGAGCACAGATACGCAGTATTTT. It yields the protein CASSVSRGSTDTQYF.

This clonotype is termed medium-sized. The J gene is TRBJ2-7, the V gene TRBV29-1; 7 bases line up with TRBD1. The germline V gene has CDR1 SQVTM and CDR2 ANQGSEA. J lost 4 bases, V lost 0 bases, and 9 bases had no gene match. This CDR3 is 15 amino acids long. The CDR3 nucleotides read TGCAGCGTTGAAGATCCAGGAAGGGGGCCATACGAGCAGTACTTC. Translating it yields CSVEDPGRGPYEQYF.

This clonotype was picked up many times. The rearrangement uses TRBV12-3 or TRBV12-4 and TRBJ2-7; TRBD1 is a possible D gene (6 bases). The CDR3 loop spans 15 amino acids. Deletions cut 7 bases from V and 0 bases from J, with 16 bases between. The CDR3, as DNA: TGTGCCAGCACCCCTGGACAGTCGCTCTCCTACGAGCAGTACTTC. This encodes CASTPGQSLSYEQYF.

This clonotype came up many times. This chain connects TRBV24-1 to TRBJ2-1; 12 bases are a match to TRBD2. The CDR3 runs 18 residues. V was clipped by 2 bases and J by 5 bases; unmatched bases: 9. CDR1 KGHDR and CDR2 SFDVKD come from the germline V gene. The CDR3: CATSDWTSGVPGHNEQFF. In nucleotides, the CDR3 is TGTGCCACCAGTGATTGGACTAGCGGGGTCCCCGGGCACAATGAGCAGTTCTTC.

This clonotype showed up many times. The chain links TRBV7-3 to TRBJ2-3; the D is unclear. Per the germline V gene, CDR1 is SGHTA and CDR2 is FQGTGA. The CDR3 totals 14 residues. Trimming shortened V by 5 bases and J by 4 bases, and 13 bases separated the two germline ends. The CDR3 DNA follows: TGTGCCAGCAGCCAACAACAGCTCCCAGATACGCAGTATTTT. It yields the protein CASSQQQLPDTQYF.

This clonotype was recorded a few times. The chain joins TRBV19 to TRBJ2-1, with 12 bases that match TRBD2. Losses at the gene ends were 4 bases for V and 3 bases for J; bases not matched to a gene: 4. CDR3 length: 16 amino acids. CDR1 and CDR2 from the germline V gene are LNHDA and SQIVND (reference sequence). The CDR3 protein is CASSTWTSGIYNEQFF. The CDR3 coding sequence is TGTGCCAGTAGTACCTGGACTAGCGGGATCTACAATGAGCAGTTCTTC.

This clonotype was counted only a few times. The V call is TRBV28, the J call TRBJ2-3; TRBD2 matches at 14 bases. CDR1 is MDHEN and CDR2 is SYDVKM in the germline V gene. The CDR3 contains 14 residues. J lost 13 bases, V lost 7 bases, and 10 bases had no gene match. CDR3 in DNA: TGTGCCAGCACCACGGAGACTAGCGGGGGGGCGGAGTATTTT. This gives the protein CASTTETSGGAEYF. Filled out from reference TRBV28 and TRBJ2-3, the complete variable domain reads DVKVTQSSRYLVKRTGEKVFLECVQDMDHENMFWYRQDPGLGLRLIYFSYDVKMKEKGDIPEGYSVSREKKERFSLILESASTNQTSMYLCASTTETSGGAEYFGPGTRLTVL.

In this sample, this clonotype is medium-sized. The V gene is TRBV20-1, the J gene TRBJ2-7; weak D call: TRBD2 (6 bases). V was shortened by 6 bases and J by 2 bases, with 8 bases between the two germline ends. The germline V gene encodes CDR1 DFQATT and CDR2 SNEGSKA (reference sequence). CDR3 size: 11 residues. CDR3 protein: CSARTTYEQYF. Written as DNA, the CDR3 is TGCAGTGCCCGGACTACCTACGAGCAGTACTTC.

The table lists this clonotype with many counts. V gene TRBV4-1 combines with J gene TRBJ1-5; the D is unclear. V lost 5 bases to trimming and J lost 4 bases, with 21 bases between them. This CDR3 has 17 amino acids. CDR1 and CDR2 (germline): MGHRA, YSYEKL. CDR3: CASSGEPGQMGNQPQHF. CDR3 nucleotide sequence: TGCGCCAGCAGCGGGGAACCGGGTCAGATGGGGAATCAGCCCCAGCATTTT.